Presented here are 11 T cell receptor beta chains from one specimen sequenced in a study of CD8 T cell repertoires and HIV-1 epitope variants. No antigen is known for these receptors. Only in-frame clones appear in the TCRdb table, and some are missing; sequencing was by immunoSEQ multiplex PCR. The repertoire holds 5,700 or so clones, with more than 60% as singletons. What was sequenced was cultured CD8+ T cells derived from PBMCs. The receptors stem from a male donor with HIV.

The sample holds a few counts of this clone. The J gene is TRBJ1-2, the V gene TRBV2; 9 bases fit TRBD1. V gave up 6 bases and J gave up 2 bases; unmatched junction bases: 10. The germline gives CDR1 SNHLY, CDR2 FYNNEI. The CDR3 contains 16 residues. The CDR3 coding sequence is TGTGCCAGCAGGGGGACCTTGGACAGGGGCAACTATGGCTACACCTTC. Protein: CASRGTLDRGNYGYTF.

This clone was observed a few times. This chain links TRBV4-1 with TRBJ1-1; D gene unclear. Trimming removed 4 bases from V and 5 bases from J, with 8 bases in between. The V gene's germline CDR1 is MGHRA and CDR2 YSYEKL. The CDR3 is 12 residues long. The CDR3 coding sequence is TGCGCCAGCAGCCCCCCGGGGACTGAAGCTTTCTTT. It translates to CASSPPGTEAFF.

V usage is TRBV6-6 and J usage is TRBJ2-7, with D perhaps assigned TRBD1 or TRBD2 (5 bases each). This CDR3 is built from 14 residues. Germline CDR1 reads MNHNY; CDR2 reads SVGAGI (reference sequence). Trimming pared 5 bases from V and 5 bases from J, leaving 16 bases between. DNA for the CDR3: TGTGCCAGCAGTCCGGGACCCACCGGGAACGAGCAGTACTTC. This sequence encodes CASSPGPTGNEQYF.

This rearrangement joins TRBV28 to TRBJ2-1; D is perhaps TRBD1 (7 bases). There are 16 residues in the CDR3. Germline V gene lookup returns CDR1 MDHEN and CDR2 SYDVKM. Trimming shortened V by 5 bases and J by 9 bases, and 23 bases separated the two germline ends. The CDR3 sequence: CASSADREEIGIEQFF. The CDR3 coding sequence is TGTGCCAGCAGTGCAGACAGGGAGGAGATAGGGATTGAGCAGTTCTTC.

The chain has TRBV6-5 and TRBJ1-4; 7 positions agree with TRBD1. The CDR3 is 13 residues long. CDR1 and CDR2 from the germline V gene are MNHEY and SVGAGI. The V gene end was trimmed by 6 bases and the J gene end by 8 bases; junction bases not matched to a gene: 6. CDR3 sequence reads: CASSGGGREKLFF. In DNA, the CDR3 is TGTGCCAGCAGCGGAGGGGGCCGGGAAAAACTGTTTTTT.

The sample holds a few counts of this clone. The J gene is TRBJ1-1, the V gene TRBV5-1; possible D gene TRBD1, 6 bases. Germline lookup yields CDR1 SGHRS and CDR2 YFSETQ. V was trimmed by 0 bases and J by 4 bases, leaving 13 bases between them. This CDR3 region has 15 residues. CDR3 region: CASSLALGAGTEAFF. In DNA, the CDR3 is TGCGCCAGCAGCTTGGCTCTGGGGGCAGGCACTGAAGCTTTCTTT.

The chain uses TRBV2 and TRBJ1-3; D might be TRBD1 (6 bases). The germline V and J ends were trimmed by 6 bases and 0 bases, with 15 bases remaining between them. In germline, CDR1 is SNHLY, CDR2 FYNNEI. This CDR3 is 16 amino acids long. CDR3 nucleotide sequence: TGTGCCAGCAGAGGGACATTAGAAAGCTCTGGAAACACCATATATTTT. As protein: CASRGTLESSGNTIYF.

The table lists this clone with a count of one. A junction boundary mismatches the germline segment, possibly from a read error. The J gene is TRBJ2-1, the V gene TRBV11-2, with 7 bases matching TRBD2. The CDR3 covers 15 residues. Looked up from germline, CDR1 is SGHAT and CDR2 is FQNNGV. The CDR3 coding sequence is TGTGCCAGCAGCGGTGAGGAGTTTGGCGGGAGAATCATTATCTTC. This translates into CASSGEEFGGRIIIF.

The rearrangement joins TRBV2 to TRBJ2-7; no clear D gene. The V gene's germline CDR1 is SNHLY and CDR2 FYNNEI. The V and J ends lost 2 bases and 2 bases respectively, with 7 bases between them. There are 13 residues in the CDR3. CDR3 loop: CASSEWGAYEQYF. The DNA of the CDR3 is TGTGCCAGCAGTGAATGGGGTGCCTACGAGCAGTACTTC.

The chain has TRBV28 and TRBJ1-2; TRBD1 agrees at 7 bases. With 6 bases clipped from V and 2 bases from J, the junction kept 3 bases outside the gene matches. Looked up from germline, CDR1 is MDHEN and CDR2 is SYDVKM. The CDR3 consists of 13 residues. The CDR3 sequence: CASSPDRNYGYTF. CDR3 nucleotides: TGTGCCAGCAGCCCGGACAGGAACTATGGCTACACCTTC.

The rearrangement joins TRBV19 to TRBJ2-4; 7 bases are a match to TRBD1. The CDR3 runs 13 residues. V dropped 8 bases and J dropped 2; count of bases not matched to a gene: 3. Germline-derived CDR1 and CDR2 are LNHDA and SQIVND (reference sequence). The CDR3 region is CASEQGTKNIQYF. Here the CDR3 DNA reads TGTGCCAGTGAACAGGGGACCAAAAACATTCAGTACTTC.